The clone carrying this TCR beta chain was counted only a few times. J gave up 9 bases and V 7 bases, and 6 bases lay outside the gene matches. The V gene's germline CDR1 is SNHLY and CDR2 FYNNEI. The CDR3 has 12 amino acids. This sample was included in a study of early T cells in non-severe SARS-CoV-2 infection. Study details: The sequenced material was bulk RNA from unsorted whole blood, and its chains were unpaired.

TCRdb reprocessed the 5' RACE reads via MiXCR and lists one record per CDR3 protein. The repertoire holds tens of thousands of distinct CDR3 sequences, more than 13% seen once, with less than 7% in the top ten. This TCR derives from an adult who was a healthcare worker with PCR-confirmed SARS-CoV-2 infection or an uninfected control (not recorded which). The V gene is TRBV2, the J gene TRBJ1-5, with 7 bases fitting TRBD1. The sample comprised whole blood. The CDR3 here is CASTRDSGPQHF. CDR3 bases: TGTGCCAGCACTCGGGACAGCGGGCCCCAGCATTTT. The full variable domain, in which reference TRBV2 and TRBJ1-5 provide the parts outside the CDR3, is EPEVTQTPSHQVTQMGQEVILRCVPISNHLYFYWYRQILGQKVEFLVSFYNNEISEKSEIFDDQFSVERPDGSNFTLKIRSTKLEDSAMYFCASTRDSGPQHFGDGTRLSIL.